This entry lists 2 T cell receptor beta chains sequenced from one sample in a study of blood T cell repertoires in COVID-19. The table came from immunoSEQ multiplex PCR; TCRdb's copy has only in-frame clones and leaves some out. Among about 440,000 clones listed, roughly 87% were seen once. Input material: PBMCs or T cells enriched from blood (not recorded which). Receptors originate from a woman between 18 and 30 years old with acute COVID-19.

The rearrangement joins TRBV9 to TRBJ1-6; the D is unclear. Germline V gives CDR1 SGDLS, CDR2 YYNGEE. The CDR3 is made up of 16 amino acids. V dropped 2 bases and J dropped 6 bases, with 15 bases sitting between them. CDR3 bases: TGTGCCAGCAGCGTTGGAGACTCTACCCCTAATTCACCCCTCCACTTT. Its translation is CASSVGDSTPNSPLHF.

V and J are TRBV20-1 and TRBJ1-2; D unclear. Germline CDR1 reads DFQATT; CDR2 reads SNEGSKA (reference sequence). With 6 bases removed from V and 5 bases from J, the gap between germline ends came to 10 bases. The CDR3 has 11 residues. The CDR3 loop reads CSAGQVYGYTF. The CDR3 region has the DNA TGCAGTGCAGGTCAGGTATATGGCTACACCTTC.